The rows below give T cell receptor beta chains drawn from one sample of a study of cytomegalovirus exposure and HLA in healthy donors. The method was immunoSEQ multiplex PCR; TCRdb's version includes in-frame clones alone and lacks a portion of them. The sample gives 100,000 to 150,000 clones, about two thirds of which show up once; around 4% is in the top ten. The specimen sequenced was PBMCs. The receptors come from a man aged 25 to 40 in good health and CMV-seronegative. Both conserved end residues are part of each CDR3. D genes are given only for firm matches. Not all rows give a size; the values are once, few, many and, for expanded clones, a class.

TRBJ1-1,-,TRBV9,-,CASSAQGTNTEAFF,TGTGCCAGCAGCGCACAGGGAACGAACACTGAAGCTTTCTTT
TRBJ1-5,TRBD1,TRBV5-5,-,CASSLAPTGVNQPQHF,TGTGCCAGCAGCTTGGCCCCGACAGGGGTGAATCAGCCCCAGCATTTT
TRBJ2-3,TRBD2,TRBV7-9,few,CASSLTTSGGARSADTQYF,TGTGCCAGCAGCTTAACCACTAGCGGGGGGGCCCGCTCGGCAGATACGCAGTATTTT
TRBJ1-1,TRBD1,TRBV28,-,CASRGTGWLDTEAFF,TGTGCCAGCAGGGGGACAGGGTGGTTGGACACTGAAGCTTTCTTT
TRBJ2-7,-,TRBV7-3,-,CASSYGGSYEQYF,TGTGCCAGCAGCTACGGCGGTTCCTACGAGCAGTACTTC
TRBJ1-1,TRBD1,TRBV11-2,-,CASSRGQGRNSEAFF,TGTGCCAGCAGCCGGGGACAGGGAAGAAATTCGGAAGCTTTCTTT
TRBJ1-6,-,TRBV5-5,-,CASSSGLFSYNSPLHF,TGTGCCAGCAGCTCAGGACTGTTCTCCTATAATTCACCCCTCCACTTT
TRBJ1-2,-,TRBV7-9,-,CASSLERQVYGYTF,TGTGCCAGCAGCTTAGAGCGGCAGGTTTATGGCTACACCTTC
TRBJ2-3,TRBD2,TRBV7-2,-,CASSLASGGYTDTQYF,TGTGCCAGCAGCTTAGCTAGCGGGGGTTACACAGATACGCAGTATTTT
TRBJ1-2,-,TRBV6-6,-,CASSQTGYGYTF,TGTGCCAGCAGTCAAACAGGGTATGGCTACACCTTC
TRBJ2-1,-,TRBV7-3,-,CASSPLPGETGYNEQFF,TGTGCCAGCAGCCCGTTGCCAGGCGAAACGGGGTACAATGAGCAGTTCTTC
TRBJ1-5,-,TRBV9,-,CASSVGAGDDQPQHF,TGTGCCAGCAGCGTAGGCGCAGGGGACGATCAGCCCCAGCATTTT
TRBJ2-7,TRBD2,TRBV27,-,CASREYGSGETYEQYF,TGTGCCAGCAGGGAATATGGTAGCGGGGAAACCTACGAGCAGTACTTC
TRBJ1-1,-,TRBV11-2,few,CASSFSLNTEAFF,TGTGCCAGCAGCTTCTCCCTGAACACTGAAGCTTTCTTT
TRBJ1-1,-,TRBV5-1,few,CASTVDSNTEAFF,TGCGCCAGCACGGTGGACTCGAACACTGAAGCTTTCTTT
TRBJ2-7,TRBD2,TRBV2,-,CASSDRRGGLNEQYF,TGTGCCAGCAGTGACCGGCGGGGGGGCCTCAACGAGCAGTACTTC